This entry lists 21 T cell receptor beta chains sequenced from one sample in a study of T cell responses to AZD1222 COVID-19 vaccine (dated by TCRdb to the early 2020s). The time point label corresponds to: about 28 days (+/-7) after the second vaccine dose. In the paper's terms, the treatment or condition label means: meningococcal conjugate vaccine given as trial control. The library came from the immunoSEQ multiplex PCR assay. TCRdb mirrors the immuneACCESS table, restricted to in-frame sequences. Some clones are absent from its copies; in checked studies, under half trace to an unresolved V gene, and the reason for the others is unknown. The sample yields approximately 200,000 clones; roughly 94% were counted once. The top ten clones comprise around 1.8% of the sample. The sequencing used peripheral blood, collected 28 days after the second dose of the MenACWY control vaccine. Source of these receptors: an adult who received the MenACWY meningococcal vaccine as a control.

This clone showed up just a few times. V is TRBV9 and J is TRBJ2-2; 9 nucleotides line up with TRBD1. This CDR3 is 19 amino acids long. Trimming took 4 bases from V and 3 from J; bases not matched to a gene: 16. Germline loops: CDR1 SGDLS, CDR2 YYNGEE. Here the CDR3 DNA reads TGTGCCAGCAGCCCCCGTGACCGGGACAGGGTTTGGTACACCGGGGAGCTGTTTTTT. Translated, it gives CASSPRDRDRVWYTGELFF.

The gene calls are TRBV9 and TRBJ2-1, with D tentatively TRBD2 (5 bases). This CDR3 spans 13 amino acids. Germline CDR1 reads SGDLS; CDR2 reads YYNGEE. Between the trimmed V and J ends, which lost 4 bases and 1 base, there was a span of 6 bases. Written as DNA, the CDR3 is TGTGCCAGCAGCCCGGGATCCTACAATGAGCAGTTCTTC. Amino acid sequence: CASSPGSYNEQFF.

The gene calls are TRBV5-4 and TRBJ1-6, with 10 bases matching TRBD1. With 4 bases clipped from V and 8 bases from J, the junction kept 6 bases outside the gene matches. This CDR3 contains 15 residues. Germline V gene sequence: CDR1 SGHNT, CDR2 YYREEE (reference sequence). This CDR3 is CASSPGQGSDSPLHF. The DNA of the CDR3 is TGTGCCAGCAGCCCGGGACAGGGGTCAGATTCACCCCTCCACTTT.

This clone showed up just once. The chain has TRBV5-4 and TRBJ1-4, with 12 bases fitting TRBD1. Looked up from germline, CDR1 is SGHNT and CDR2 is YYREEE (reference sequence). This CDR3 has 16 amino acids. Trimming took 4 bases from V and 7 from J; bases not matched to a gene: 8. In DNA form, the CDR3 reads TGTGCCAGCAGCGTTGGGACAGGGGGCGCGAGTGAAAAACTGTTTTTT. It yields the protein CASSVGTGGASEKLFF.

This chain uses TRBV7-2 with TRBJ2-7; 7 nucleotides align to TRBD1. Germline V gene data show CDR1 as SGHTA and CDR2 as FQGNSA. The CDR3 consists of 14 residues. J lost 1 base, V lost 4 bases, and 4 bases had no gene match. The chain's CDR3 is CASSSPGQSYEQYF. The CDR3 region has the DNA TGTGCCAGCAGCTCGCCGGGACAGTCCTACGAGCAGTACTTC. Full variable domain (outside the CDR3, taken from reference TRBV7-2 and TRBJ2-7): GAGVSQSPSNKVTEKGKDVELRCDPISGHTALYWYRQSLGQGLEFLIYFQGNSAPDKSGLPSDRFSAERTGGSVSTLTIQRTQQEDSAVYLCASSSPGQSYEQYFGPGTRLTVT.

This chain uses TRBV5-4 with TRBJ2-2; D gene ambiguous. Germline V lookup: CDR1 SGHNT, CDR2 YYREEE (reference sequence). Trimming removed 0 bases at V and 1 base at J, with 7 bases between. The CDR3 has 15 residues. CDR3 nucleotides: TGTGCCAGCAGCTTGGGGTGGGGGAACACCGGGGAGCTGTTTTTT. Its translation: CASSLGWGNTGELFF. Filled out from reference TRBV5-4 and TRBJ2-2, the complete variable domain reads ETGVTQSPTHLIKTRGQQVTLRCSSQSGHNTVSWYQQALGQGPQFIFQYYREEENGRGNFPPRFSGLQFPNYSSELNVNALELDDSALYLCASSLGWGNTGELFFGEGSRLTVL.

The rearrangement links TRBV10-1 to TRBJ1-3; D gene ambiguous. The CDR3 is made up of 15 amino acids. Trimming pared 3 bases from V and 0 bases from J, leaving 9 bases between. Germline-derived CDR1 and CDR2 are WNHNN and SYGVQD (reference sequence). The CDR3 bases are TGCGCCAGCAGTGAAAATAGACTCTCTGGAAACACCATATATTTT. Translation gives CASSENRLSGNTIYF.

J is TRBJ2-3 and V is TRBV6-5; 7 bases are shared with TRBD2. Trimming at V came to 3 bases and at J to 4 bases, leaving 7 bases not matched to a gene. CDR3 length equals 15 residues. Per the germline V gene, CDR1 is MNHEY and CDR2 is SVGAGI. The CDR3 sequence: CASSYTGGFSDTQYF. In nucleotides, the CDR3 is TGTGCCAGCAGTTATACGGGAGGTTTCTCAGATACGCAGTATTTT.

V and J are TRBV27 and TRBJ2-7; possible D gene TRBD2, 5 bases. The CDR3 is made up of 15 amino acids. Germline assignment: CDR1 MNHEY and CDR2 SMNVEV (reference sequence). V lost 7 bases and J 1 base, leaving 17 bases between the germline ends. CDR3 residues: CASTLSALGSYEQYF. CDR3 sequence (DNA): TGTGCCAGCACCCTTAGCGCGCTGGGGTCCTACGAGCAGTACTTC.

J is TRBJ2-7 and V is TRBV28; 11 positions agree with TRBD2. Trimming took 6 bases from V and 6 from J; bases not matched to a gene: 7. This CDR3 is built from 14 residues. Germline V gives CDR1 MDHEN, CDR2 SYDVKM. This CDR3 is CASRFSGGAPEQYF. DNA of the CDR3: TGTGCCAGCAGATTTAGCGGGGGGGCACCCGAGCAGTACTTC.

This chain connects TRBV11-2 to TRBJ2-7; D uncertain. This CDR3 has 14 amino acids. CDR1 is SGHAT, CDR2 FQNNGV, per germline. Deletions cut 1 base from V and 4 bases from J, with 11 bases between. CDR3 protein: CASSLGPPGYEQYF. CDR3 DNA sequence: TGTGCCAGCAGCTTAGGGCCCCCAGGTTACGAGCAGTACTTC.

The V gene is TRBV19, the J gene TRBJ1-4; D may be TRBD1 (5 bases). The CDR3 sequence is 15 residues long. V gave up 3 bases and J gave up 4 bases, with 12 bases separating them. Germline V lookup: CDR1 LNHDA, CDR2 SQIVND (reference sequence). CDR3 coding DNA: TGTGCCAGTAGTATCGGAGACAGCAGTAATGAAAAACTGTTTTTT. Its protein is CASSIGDSSNEKLFF.

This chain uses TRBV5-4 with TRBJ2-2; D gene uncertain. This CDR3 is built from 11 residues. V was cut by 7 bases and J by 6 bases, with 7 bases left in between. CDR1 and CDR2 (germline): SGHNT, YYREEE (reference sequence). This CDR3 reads CASVHAGELFF. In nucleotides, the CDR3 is TGTGCCAGCGTACATGCCGGGGAGCTGTTTTTT.

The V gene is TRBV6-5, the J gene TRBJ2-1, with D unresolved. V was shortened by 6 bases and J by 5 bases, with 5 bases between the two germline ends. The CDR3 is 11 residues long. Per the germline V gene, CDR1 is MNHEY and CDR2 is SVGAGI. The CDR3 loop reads CASRVNNEQFF. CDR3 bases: TGTGCCAGCAGGGTAAACAATGAGCAGTTCTTC.

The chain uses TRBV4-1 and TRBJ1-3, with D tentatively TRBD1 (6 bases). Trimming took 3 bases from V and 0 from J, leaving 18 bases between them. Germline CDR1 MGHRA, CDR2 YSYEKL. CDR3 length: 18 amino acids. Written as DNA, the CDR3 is TGCGCCAGCAGCCAGGGGGGCCTGGGAGCACTCTCTGGAAACACCATATATTTT. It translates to CASSQGGLGALSGNTIYF.

CDR3: CASSLGQTGGAGANVLTF. The CDR3 region has the DNA TGTGCCAGCAGCTTAGGGCAGACAGGGGGCGCTGGGGCCAACGTCCTGACTTTC. V gene TRBV11-2 combines with J gene TRBJ2-6, with 10 positions matching TRBD1. The CDR3 totals 18 residues. Germline V gene data show CDR1 as SGHAT and CDR2 as FQNNGV. Trimming took 1 base from V and 2 from J; bases not matched to a gene: 5.

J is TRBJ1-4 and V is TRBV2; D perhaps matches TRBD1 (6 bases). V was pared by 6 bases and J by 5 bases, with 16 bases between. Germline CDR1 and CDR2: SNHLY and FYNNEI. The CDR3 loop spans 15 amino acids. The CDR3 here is CASRSGGAENEKLFF. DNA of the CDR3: TGTGCCAGCAGGAGTGGGGGGGCAGAAAATGAAAAACTGTTTTTT.

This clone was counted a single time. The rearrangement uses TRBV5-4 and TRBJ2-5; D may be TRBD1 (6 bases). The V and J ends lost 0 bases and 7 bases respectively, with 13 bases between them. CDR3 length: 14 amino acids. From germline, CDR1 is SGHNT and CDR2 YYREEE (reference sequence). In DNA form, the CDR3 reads TGTGCCAGCAGCTTGGACAGGGCTAGGGGGACCCAGTACTTC. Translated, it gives CASSLDRARGTQYF.

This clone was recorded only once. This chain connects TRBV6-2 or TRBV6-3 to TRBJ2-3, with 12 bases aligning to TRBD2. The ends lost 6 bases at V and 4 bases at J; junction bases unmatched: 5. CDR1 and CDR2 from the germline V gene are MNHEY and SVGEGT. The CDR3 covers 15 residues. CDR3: CASSPTSGGSDTQYF. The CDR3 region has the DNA TGTGCCAGCAGCCCGACTAGCGGGGGCTCAGATACGCAGTATTTT.

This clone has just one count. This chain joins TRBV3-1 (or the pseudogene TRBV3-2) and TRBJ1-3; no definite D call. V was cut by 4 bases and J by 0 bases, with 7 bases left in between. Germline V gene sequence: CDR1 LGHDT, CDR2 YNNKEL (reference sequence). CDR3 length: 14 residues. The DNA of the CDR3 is TGTGCCAGCAGCCCCGCCACCTCTGGAAACACCATATATTTT. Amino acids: CASSPATSGNTIYF.

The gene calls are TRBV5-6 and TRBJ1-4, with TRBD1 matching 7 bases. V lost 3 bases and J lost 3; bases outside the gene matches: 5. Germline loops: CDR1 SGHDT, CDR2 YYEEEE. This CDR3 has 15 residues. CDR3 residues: CASSSTGAANEKLFF. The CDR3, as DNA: TGTGCCAGCAGCTCTACAGGGGCGGCTAATGAAAAACTGTTTTTT.